The rows below give T cell receptor beta chains drawn from one sample of a study of neurological immune-mediated disorders. TCRdb recomputed calls from the 5' RACE reads with MiXCR, one row per CDR3 protein. The sample holds 55,000 to 70,000 distinct CDR3 sequences, 4.5% to 5.5% seen once. Sequenced: PBMCs. The source is a woman between 45 and 65 years old with multiple sclerosis. The conserved cysteine and the conserved F or W are not part of the CDR3 here. Fields, in order: V gene, J gene, CDR3 protein.

v_call: TRBV5-1
j_call: TRBJ1-2
cdr3_aa: ASSFTATSGGYT

v_call: TRBV9
j_call: TRBJ2-3
cdr3_aa: ASSVGPLGGGQRADTQY

v_call: TRBV2
j_call: TRBJ1-2
cdr3_aa: AKSGTGFFGYT

v_call: TRBV7-2
j_call: TRBJ2-5
cdr3_aa: ASSLATAYLPETQY

v_call: TRBV7-6
j_call: TRBJ2-1
cdr3_aa: ASSGANNEQF

v_call: TRBV4-2
j_call: TRBJ1-4
cdr3_aa: ASSQAWQSNEKLF

v_call: TRBV28
j_call: TRBJ1-2
cdr3_aa: ASLNRGNSYGYT

v_call: TRBV6-2/TRBV6-3
j_call: TRBJ1-5
cdr3_aa: ASSYRGGDGLSNQPQH

v_call: TRBV6-5
j_call: TRBJ1-5
cdr3_aa: ASSPRSGVNQPQH

v_call: TRBV5-6
j_call: TRBJ1-2
cdr3_aa: ASSLVPPPGDGYT

v_call: TRBV29-1
j_call: TRBJ2-5
cdr3_aa: SVLEGTGETQY

v_call: TRBV18
j_call: TRBJ2-3
cdr3_aa: ASSPIITDTQY

v_call: TRBV27
j_call: TRBJ2-3
cdr3_aa: ASTSPGGTDTQY

v_call: TRBV4-2
j_call: TRBJ2-3
cdr3_aa: ASSLQGPDTQY

v_call: TRBV4-2
j_call: TRBJ1-4
cdr3_aa: ASSQEPRTGNYEKLF

v_call: TRBV29-1
j_call: TRBJ2-5
cdr3_aa: SVHGLASYGTQY

v_call: TRBV4-1
j_call: TRBJ1-1
cdr3_aa: ASSQPYRGRGNTEAF

v_call: TRBV20-1
j_call: TRBJ1-1
cdr3_aa: STGNTEAF

v_call: TRBV24-1
j_call: TRBJ2-5
cdr3_aa: ATASRETQY

v_call: TRBV7-3
j_call: TRBJ2-1
cdr3_aa: ASSSSGGYNEQF

v_call: TRBV7-8
j_call: TRBJ2-2
cdr3_aa: ASSSSGGSTGELF

v_call: TRBV9
j_call: TRBJ2-3
cdr3_aa: ASSVEGGRDTQY

v_call: TRBV7-9
j_call: TRBJ1-5
cdr3_aa: ASSLAGAEQPQH

v_call: TRBV5-1
j_call: TRBJ1-4
cdr3_aa: ASSSSGQGLNEKLF

v_call: TRBV9
j_call: TRBJ2-2
cdr3_aa: ASSPRAAGGVDTGELF

v_call: TRBV20-1
j_call: TRBJ1-6
cdr3_aa: SARDRGSSYNSPLH

v_call: TRBV5-1
j_call: TRBJ2-1
cdr3_aa: ASSLGLGTGDNEQF

v_call: TRBV28
j_call: TRBJ1-2
cdr3_aa: ASKTYGNGYT

v_call: TRBV5-1
j_call: TRBJ1-1
cdr3_aa: ASSLADGNQAF

v_call: TRBV2
j_call: TRBJ2-3
cdr3_aa: ASSAGRGDTDTQY

v_call: TRBV10-3
j_call: TRBJ1-1
cdr3_aa: AIGKMDTEAF

v_call: TRBV20-1
j_call: TRBJ2-1
cdr3_aa: SARILAPLNNEQF

v_call: TRBV10-2
j_call: TRBJ1-1
cdr3_aa: ASSPGEEGPTEAF

v_call: TRBV7-3
j_call: TRBJ1-1
cdr3_aa: ASSLTAVEMNTEAF

v_call: TRBV6-5
j_call: TRBJ2-3
cdr3_aa: ASSGPSTKGLTDTQY

v_call: TRBV12-3/TRBV12-4
j_call: TRBJ2-1
cdr3_aa: ASSLTSSGVNEQF

v_call: TRBV10-3
j_call: TRBJ2-1
cdr3_aa: AISGVLGTVNEQF

v_call: TRBV4-2
j_call: TRBJ2-7
cdr3_aa: ASSQDIGDGGREQY

v_call: TRBV20-1
j_call: TRBJ2-1
cdr3_aa: SARRGDSYNEQF

v_call: TRBV9
j_call: TRBJ2-3
cdr3_aa: ASSPQAGGTTDTQY

v_call: TRBV7-7
j_call: TRBJ2-5
cdr3_aa: ASSLAHSQETQY

v_call: TRBV6-2/TRBV6-3
j_call: TRBJ2-2
cdr3_aa: ASSSGTGATGELF

v_call: TRBV5-1
j_call: TRBJ2-5
cdr3_aa: ASSLLTAQETQY

v_call: TRBV7-3
j_call: TRBJ1-1
cdr3_aa: ASSLRTNTEAF